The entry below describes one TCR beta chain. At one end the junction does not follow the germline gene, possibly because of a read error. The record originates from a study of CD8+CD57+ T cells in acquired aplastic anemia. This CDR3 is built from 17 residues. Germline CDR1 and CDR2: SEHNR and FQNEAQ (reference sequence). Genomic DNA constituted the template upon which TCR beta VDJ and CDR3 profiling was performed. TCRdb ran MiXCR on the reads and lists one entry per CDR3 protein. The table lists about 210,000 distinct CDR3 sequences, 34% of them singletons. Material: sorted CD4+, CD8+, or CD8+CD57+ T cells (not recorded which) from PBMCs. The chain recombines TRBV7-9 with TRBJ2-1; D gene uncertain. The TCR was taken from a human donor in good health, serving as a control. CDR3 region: CASSLGVGSPSYNEQFF. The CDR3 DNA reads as TGTGCCAGCAGTTTAGGAGTGGGATCCCCCTCCTACAATGAGCAGTTCTTC.